The present TCR beta chain was sequenced within a study of CD8+CD57+ T cells in acquired aplastic anemia. Profiling of TCR beta VDJ combinations and CDR3 sequences used genomic DNA as template. TCRdb re-called the reads through MiXCR, storing one row per CDR3 protein. The sample has over 150,000 distinct CDR3 sequences, 55% to 65% seen once. The CDR3 length is 15 residues. Germline assignment: CDR1 LNHDA and CDR2 SQIVND (reference sequence). Germline trimming cut 3 bases from V and 5 bases from J; bases unmatched to any gene: 7. Sequenced patients had shown CD8+CD57+ cell expansion by flow cytometry. The patients, all of them, had severe acquired aplastic anemia. No therapy had been given to the patients at the time of blood sampling.

The sequence was obtained from a human donor with aplastic anemia. The chain has TRBV19 and TRBJ2-1; TRBD1 agrees at 7 bases. Sequenced input: sorted CD4+, CD8+, or CD8+CD57+ T cells (not recorded which) from PBMCs. In DNA form, the CDR3 reads TGTGCCAGTAGTATCCGGACAGGACTCGACAATGAGCAGTTCTTC. Translated, it gives CASSIRTGLDNEQFF. The variable domain in full, completed from reference TRBV19 and TRBJ2-1, reads DGGITQSPKYLFRKEGQNVTLSCEQNLNHDAMYWYRQDPGQGLRLIYYSQIVNDFQKGDIAEGYSVSREKKESFPLTVTSAQKNPTAFYLCASSIRTGLDNEQFFGPGTRLTVL.